This T cell receptor (beta chain) is from a study of blood T cell repertoires in COVID-19 (TCRdb year 2020). For the wider study: Collaborator samples came from the United States, Italy and Spain and covered acute and convalescent phases of COVID-19. The material from the prospective study consisted of cDNA or gDNA derived from T cells, B-cell-depleted T cells, or PBMCs. Subjects who had been exposed to COVID-19, were actively infected with it, or had recovered from it provided the deeply sampled blood TCRbeta repertoires that made up the dataset. The repertoires were made available in a free public database intended to serve as a resource for research on the immune response to SARS-CoV-2. Samples were obtained from the ongoing ImmuneRACE study (first 160 participants) and from over 1,000 subjects provided by 6 global collaborators. Sample metadata almost always included a de-identified subject ID, COVID-19 status, age in years and sex. Where available, HLA class I and class II types were taken from metadata supplied by the sample provider and were not determined by assay-based typing.

TCRbeta CDR3 regions were amplified from genomic DNA by means of the immunoSEQ Assay, a bias-controlled multiplex PCR. From the authors' description of their analysis: The number of nucleated cells in each sample was estimated by amplification of reference gene primers within the assay. To quantify the absolute abundance of each unique TCRbeta CDR3 rearrangement, sequence reads were collapsed and filtered. For each sample, productive Simpson clonality was calculated as the square root of Simpson's diversity index over productive rearrangements. Entries here come from immuneACCESS through TCRdb and include only in-frame sequences with V and J called. Some clones fail to appear in such tables; in the studies checked, an unresolved V gene covers under half of the shortfall, and the cause of the remainder is unknown. The V and J calls and clone size are taken from that table; D and trimming were inferred from the DNA. This sample comprises about 210,000 clones, about 91% of them detected only once. The ten largest clones capture around 1.2% of the sample.

A remark on this clone: Its antigen is unknown. No base quality information exists; no much larger clone differs at one position.

The V and J ends are trimmed by 5 bases and 2 bases, leaving 15 bases between them. The CDR3 spans 15 residues, from the cysteine through the phenylalanine. Only the CDR3 part of the read is kept: 45 bases, read in frame from the first base. Per the germline V gene, KGHDR is the CDR1 and SFDVKD is the CDR2. Overall results and qualifications from the work: The amount of clinical and demographic metadata varied by source and participant and was provided uncurated.

Each collaborating institution followed its own protocols to collect whole blood in K2EDTA tubes. For TCRbeta analysis, collaborators shipped samples in one of three forms: frozen whole blood, isolated PBMCs, or DNA extracted from either of those sample types. Sequencing used peripheral blood. The TCR sequence derives from a man aged 30-40 years with acute or convalescent COVID-19. The chain couples TRBV24-1 to TRBJ2-7, and TRBD2 may be the D gene, going by 6 matching bases. The DNA sequence is given as TGTGCCACCAGTGGATCCGGGACGGGGGCCTACGAGCAGTACTTC. Translated, it reads CATSGSGTGAYEQYF.